A selection of T cell receptor beta chains follows, all from one sample in a study of blood T cell repertoires in COVID-19. Assay used: immunoSEQ multiplex PCR; TCRdb lists only in-frame clones, some missing. The sample has roughly 250,000 clones, about 91% seen once. Input material: PBMCs or T cells enriched from blood (not recorded which). These TCRs come from a woman in her 30s with acute COVID-19. Both conserved end residues are part of each CDR3. A D gene is named only where the DNA matches it firmly. Size tells how often a clone was seen (once, few, many) or the class of an expanded clone, and some rows leave it out.

>TRBJ2-3|TRBV10-1|16|.|.
TGCGCCAGCAGTGAGTCTGGCAGGGCTCGGGCAGATACGCAGTATTTT
CASSESGRARADTQYF
>TRBJ1-4|TRBV6-5|14|.|.
TGTGCCAGCAGCCCGCCTGGAGGTGTTGAAAAACTGTTTTTT
CASSPPGGVEKLFF
>TRBJ2-1|TRBV11-3|15|.|TRBD1
TGTGCCAGCAGCTTGCGCAGGGGGCCCTACAATGAGCAGTTCTTC
CASSLRRGPYNEQFF
>TRBJ2-1|TRBV4-3|15|.|TRBD2
TGCGCCAGCAGCCCGACTAGCGGGGAGATGAATAAGCAGTTCTTC
CASSPTSGEMNKQFF
>TRBJ2-7|TRBV4-1|14|.|.
TGCGCCAGCAGCCCCCGGGACTTGGGTCACGAGCAGTACTTC
CASSPRDLGHEQYF
>TRBJ1-5|TRBV2|14|.|.
TGTGCCAGCAGCGAGATACCCCGCTGGCAGCCCCAGCATTTT
CASSEIPRWQPQHF
>TRBJ1-2|TRBV29-1|12|.|.
TGCAGCGCATCGCTAGCTAACTATGGCTACACCTTC
CSASLANYGYTF
>TRBJ1-5|TRBV19|14|.|.
TGTGCCAGTAGTCCGCGGGGCCCATTGCAGCCCCAGCATTTT
CASSPRGPLQPQHF
>TRBJ2-3|TRBV11-2|14|.|.
TGTGCCAGCAGCTTAGTACCGCAGGGGGATACGCAGTATTTT
CASSLVPQGDTQYF
>TRBJ1-6|TRBV7-6|15|.|.
TGTGCCAGCAGCTTAGAGGGGGACGAGAATTCACCCCTCCACTTT
CASSLEGDENSPLHF
>TRBJ1-4|TRBV27|16|few|.
TGTGCCAGCAGTCGGTTAGGGGCGTCAACTAATGAAAAACTGTTTTTT
CASSRLGASTNEKLFF
>TRBJ1-1|TRBV5-1|14|.|.
TGCGCCAGCAGCTTGGGTTCAGGTAACACTGAAGCTTTCTTT
CASSLGSGNTEAFF
>TRBJ1-4|TRBV24-1|20|.|TRBD1
TGTGCCACCAGTGCATCCCGATGGGGACAGGGAGTTGCAACTAATGAAAAACTGTTTTTT
CATSASRWGQGVATNEKLFF
>TRBJ1-1|TRBV29-1|13|.|.
TGCAGCGTAGCGACAGAGATGAACACTGAAGCTTTCTTT
CSVATEMNTEAFF
>TRBJ2-3|TRBV12-3/TRBV12-4|13|once|.
TGTGCCAGCAGACGGGGGAGCACAGATACGCAGTATTTT
CASRRGSTDTQYF
>TRBJ1-5|TRBV4-1|15|.|TRBD1
TGCGCCAGCAACCCAGGGACAGCAAGCAATCAGCCCCAGCATTTT
CASNPGTASNQPQHF
>TRBJ1-2|TRBV5-1|23|.|TRBD1
TGCGCCAGCAGGATATACAGGGGCCGCCTCCCTCTTCGAACAGGATCGGATCGGGGCGGCTACACCTTC
CASRIYRGRLPLRTGSDRGGYTF
>TRBJ2-2|TRBV11-3|13|.|.
TGTGCCAGCAGCCGGGGGACGGTCGGGGAGCTGTTTTTT
CASSRGTVGELFF
>TRBJ2-1|TRBV12-5|12|.|.
TGTGCTATAAGCAGGGTCGGGAATGAGCAGTTCTTC
CAISRVGNEQFF
>TRBJ1-1|TRBV10-3|18|.|TRBD1
TGTGCCATCAGTGCAGAAAGGACAGGGGGAGGGCTTGACACTGAAGCTTTCTTT
CAISAERTGGGLDTEAFF
>TRBJ1-2|TRBV11-2|15|.|.
TGTGCCAGCAGCTTAGATCCCCCGGGGGACTATGGCTACACCTTC
CASSLDPPGDYGYTF
>TRBJ2-5|TRBV6-5|14|.|.
TGTGCCAGCAGTACCCGACAGGCCGAAGAGACCCAGTACTTC
CASSTRQAEETQYF
>TRBJ2-7|TRBV5-1|15|.|TRBD1
TGCGCCAGCGGCGCGGCCGGGACAGCTGCCTACGAGCAGTACTTC
CASGAAGTAAYEQYF
>TRBJ1-4|TRBV14|15|.|TRBD1
TGTGCCAGCAGCCGAGCCGGGACAGGGTATGAAAAACTGTTTTTT
CASSRAGTGYEKLFF
>TRBJ1-5|TRBV6-1|18|.|.
TGTGCCAGCAGTGTCTCGTATTCACGGGGGGTAAGCAATCAGCCCCAGCATTTT
CASSVSYSRGVSNQPQHF
>TRBJ1-6|TRBV5-5|15|.|.
TGTGCCAGCAGCACCGCTCGTGGACTTAATTCACCCCTCCACTTT
CASSTARGLNSPLHF
>TRBJ1-2|TRBV11-2|16|.|.
TGTGCCAGCAGTTCCATATTACAGGGCATCAACTATGGCTACACCTTC
CASSSILQGINYGYTF
>TRBJ2-7|TRBV7-9|13|.|.
TGTGCCAGCAGCTTCACCATGAGTCATGAGCGGTACTTC
CASSFTMSHERYF
>TRBJ1-2|TRBV6-2/TRBV6-3|13|.|.
TGTGCCAGCACCCCTAGGAGTCACTATGGCTACACCTTC
CASTPRSHYGYTF
>TRBJ1-1|TRBV11-2|15|once|.
TGTGCCAGCAGCTATTCGGCGGCTGTGAACACTGAAGCTTTCTTT
CASSYSAAVNTEAFF
>TRBJ1-1|TRBV10-3|13|.|TRBD1
TGTGCCATCGGTGGACAGGGGGCTCTTGAAGCTTTCTTT
CAIGGQGALEAFF
>TRBJ1-6|TRBV27|13|.|.
TGTGCCAGCAGTTTAGCGTATAATTCACCCCTCCACTTT
CASSLAYNSPLHF
>TRBJ1-2|TRBV10-2|15|.|.
TGCGCCAGCACCTCGGTTCCGGGGAATGACTATGGCTACACCTTC
CASTSVPGNDYGYTF
>TRBJ1-1|TRBV7-9|13|few|.
TGTGCCAGCAGCACTAGCCACATCCTCCGAACTTTCTTT
CASSTSHILRTFF
>TRBJ1-1|TRBV27|14|.|TRBD1
TGTGCCAGCAGTTTGTACAGGGGAGACACTGAAGCTTTCTTT
CASSLYRGDTEAFF
>TRBJ1-1|TRBV29-1|14|.|.
TGCAGCGCCACAATAAAGGCGGTGAACACTGAAGCTTTCTTT
CSATIKAVNTEAFF
>TRBJ2-2|TRBV6-4|15|many|TRBD2
TGTGCCAGCAGTGGAGCGGGGGGTAACACCGGGGAGCTGTTTTTT
CASSGAGGNTGELFF
>TRBJ2-7|TRBV10-1|12|few|TRBD1
TGCGCCAGCAGTCCCGGGACAGGGGAGCAGTACTTC
CASSPGTGEQYF
>TRBJ1-2|TRBV20-1|11|.|.
TGCAGTGCTGAGTTAAGCTATGGCTACACCTTC
CSAELSYGYTF
>TRBJ1-1|TRBV5-4|14|.|TRBD1
TGTGCCAGCAGCTTGGCGGCAGGGGGCACTGAAGCTTTCTTT
CASSLAAGGTEAFF
>TRBJ1-3|TRBV5-1|15|.|.
TGCGCCAGCAGCCCCGGACACTCTACTGGAAACACCATATATTTT
CASSPGHSTGNTIYF
>TRBJ1-1|TRBV7-6|15|.|TRBD1
TGTGCCAGCAGCCCTCGACAGGGCTCGAACACTGAAGCTTTCTTT
CASSPRQGSNTEAFF
>TRBJ2-7|TRBV6-1|13|.|.
TGTGCCAGCAGTGAAGCGTGGGGGGACGAGCAGTACTTC
CASSEAWGDEQYF
>TRBJ2-1|TRBV11-2|15|.|.
TGTGCCAGCAGCTTCGCGGGTAGCTCCTACAATGAGCAGTTCTTC
CASSFAGSSYNEQFF
>TRBJ2-5|TRBV10-3|15|.|.
TGTGCCATCAGTGAGTCGATGGCTCCCCAAGAGACCCAGTACTTC
CAISESMAPQETQYF
>TRBJ1-5|TRBV2|15|.|.
TGTGCCAGCAGCCCGTCCAGTATGGGCAATCAGCCCCAGCATTTT
CASSPSSMGNQPQHF
>TRBJ1-2|TRBV12-3/TRBV12-4|13|few|.
TGTGCCAGCAGCACAGGGTATGACTATGGCTACACCTTC
CASSTGYDYGYTF